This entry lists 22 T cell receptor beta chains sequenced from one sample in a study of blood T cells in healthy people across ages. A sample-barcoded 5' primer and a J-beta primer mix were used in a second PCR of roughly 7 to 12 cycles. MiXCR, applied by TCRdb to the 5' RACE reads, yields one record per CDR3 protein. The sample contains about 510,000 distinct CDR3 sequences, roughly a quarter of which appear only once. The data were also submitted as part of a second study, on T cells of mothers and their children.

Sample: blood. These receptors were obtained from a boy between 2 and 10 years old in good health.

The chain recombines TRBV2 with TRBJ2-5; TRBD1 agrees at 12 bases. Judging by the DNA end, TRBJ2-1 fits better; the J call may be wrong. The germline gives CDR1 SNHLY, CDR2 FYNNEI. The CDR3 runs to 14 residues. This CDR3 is CASSAGQGAREQFF. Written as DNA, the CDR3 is TGTGCCAGCAGTGCGGGACAGGGGGCTCGGGAGCAGTTCTTC.

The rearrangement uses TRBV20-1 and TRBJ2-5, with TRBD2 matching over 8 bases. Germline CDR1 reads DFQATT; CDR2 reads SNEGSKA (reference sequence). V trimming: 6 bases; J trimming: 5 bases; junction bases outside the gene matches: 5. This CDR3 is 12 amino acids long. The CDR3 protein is CSALSGSETQYF. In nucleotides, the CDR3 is TGCAGTGCCTTGAGCGGGAGTGAGACCCAGTACTTC.

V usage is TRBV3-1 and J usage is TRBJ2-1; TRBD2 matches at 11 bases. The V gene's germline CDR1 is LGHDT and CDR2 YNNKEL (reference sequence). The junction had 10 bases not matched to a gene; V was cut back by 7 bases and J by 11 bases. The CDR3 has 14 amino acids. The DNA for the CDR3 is TGTGCCAGCACCCCCGGGACTAGCGGAGCGAAGCAGTTCTTC. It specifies CASTPGTSGAKQFF.

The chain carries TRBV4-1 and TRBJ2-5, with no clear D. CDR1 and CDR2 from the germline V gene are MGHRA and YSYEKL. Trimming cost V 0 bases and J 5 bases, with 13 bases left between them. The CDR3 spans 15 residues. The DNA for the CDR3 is TGCGCCAGCAGCCAAGAGATCGGCCAGATGGAGACCCAGTACTTC. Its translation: CASSQEIGQMETQYF.

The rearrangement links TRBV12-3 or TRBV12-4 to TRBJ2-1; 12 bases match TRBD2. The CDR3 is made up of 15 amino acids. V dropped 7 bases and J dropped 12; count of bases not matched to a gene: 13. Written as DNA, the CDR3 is TGTGCCAGCACTCGAGGGACTAGCGGGCGCTCGGGGCAGTTCTTC. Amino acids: CASTRGTSGRSGQFF.

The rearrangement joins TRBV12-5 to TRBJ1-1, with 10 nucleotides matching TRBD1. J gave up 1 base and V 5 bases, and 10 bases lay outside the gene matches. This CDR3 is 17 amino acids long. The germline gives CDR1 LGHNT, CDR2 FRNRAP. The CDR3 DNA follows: TGTGCTAGTGGTCCCCTCGGGGGACAGGGGTGGAACACTGAAGCTTTCTTT. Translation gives CASGPLGGQGWNTEAFF.

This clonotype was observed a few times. CDR3 bases: TGTGCCAGCAGCTTCCTGCCGGGGCGGGATACGGGGGAGCTGTTTTTT. Translated: CASSFLPGRDTGELFF. The chain is built from TRBV5-5 and TRBJ2-2, with TRBD2 as a possible D gene (6 bases). This CDR3 comprises 16 residues. Germline lookup yields CDR1 SGHKS and CDR2 YYEKEE (reference sequence). Trimming took 2 bases from V and 8 from J, leaving 19 bases between them.

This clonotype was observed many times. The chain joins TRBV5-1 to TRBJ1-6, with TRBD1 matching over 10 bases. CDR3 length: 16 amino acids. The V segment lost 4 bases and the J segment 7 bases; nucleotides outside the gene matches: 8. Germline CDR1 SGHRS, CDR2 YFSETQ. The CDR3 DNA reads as TGCGCCAGCAGCACGGACAGGGGGGCGCTCAATTCACCCCTCCACTTT. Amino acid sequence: CASSTDRGALNSPLHF. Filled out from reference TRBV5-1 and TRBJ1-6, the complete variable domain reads KAGVTQTPRYLIKTRGQQVTLSCSPISGHRSVSWYQQTPGQGLQFLFEYFSETQRNKGNFPGRFSGRQFSNSRSEMNVSTLELGDSALYLCASSTDRGALNSPLHFGNGTRLTVT.

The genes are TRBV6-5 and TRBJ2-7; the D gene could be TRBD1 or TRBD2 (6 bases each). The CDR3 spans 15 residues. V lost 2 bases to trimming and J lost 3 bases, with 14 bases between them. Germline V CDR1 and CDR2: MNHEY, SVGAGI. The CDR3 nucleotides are TGTGCCAGCAGTTACACTGGAAGGGGGGTCTACGAGCAGTACTTC. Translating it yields CASSYTGRGVYEQYF.

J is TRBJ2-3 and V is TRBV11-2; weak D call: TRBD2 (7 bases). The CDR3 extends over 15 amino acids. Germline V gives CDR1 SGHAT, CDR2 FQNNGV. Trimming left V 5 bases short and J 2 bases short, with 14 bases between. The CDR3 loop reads CASSQGGVVTDTQYF. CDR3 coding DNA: TGTGCCAGCAGCCAAGGGGGGGTTGTCACAGATACGCAGTATTTT.

DNA of the CDR3: TGCAGTGCTAGTTACGGGGTACCCACAGATACGCAGTATTTT. Residues: CSASYGVPTDTQYF. V usage is TRBV20-1 and J usage is TRBJ2-3, with D tentatively TRBD2 (5 bases). This CDR3 contains 14 residues. Germline CDR1 is DFQATT and CDR2 is SNEGSKA (reference sequence). Trimming stripped 3 bases from V and 2 bases from J, with 12 bases between.

The CDR3 coding sequence is TGTGCCAGCAGTTTGTGGGTGGACGGCTATGGCTACACCTTC. Protein: CASSLWVDGYGYTF. V usage is TRBV12-3 or TRBV12-4 and J usage is TRBJ1-2; no clear D gene. The CDR3 contains 14 residues. V was trimmed by 3 bases and J by 4 bases, leaving 12 bases between them.

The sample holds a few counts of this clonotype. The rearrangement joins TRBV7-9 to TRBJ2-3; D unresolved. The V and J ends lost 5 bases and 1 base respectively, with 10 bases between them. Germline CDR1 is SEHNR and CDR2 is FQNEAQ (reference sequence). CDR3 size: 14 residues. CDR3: CASSLEDRTDTQYF. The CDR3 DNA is TGTGCCAGCAGCCTCGAAGACCGCACAGATACGCAGTATTTT.

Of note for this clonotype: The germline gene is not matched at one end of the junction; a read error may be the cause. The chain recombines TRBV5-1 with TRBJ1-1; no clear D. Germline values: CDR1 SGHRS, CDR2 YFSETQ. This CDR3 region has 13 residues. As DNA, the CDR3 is TGCGCCAACAGCTTAAACATGAACACTGAAGCTTTCTTT. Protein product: CANSLNMNTEAFF.

CDR3 bases: TGTGCCAGCAGCTTAGACAGCCTTTCTAATGAAAAACTGTTTTTT. Translation gives CASSLDSLSNEKLFF. The chain joins TRBV7-9 to TRBJ1-4, with D unresolved. This CDR3 region has 15 residues. V was pared by 1 base and J by 3 bases, with 9 bases between. Germline-derived CDR1 and CDR2 are SEHNR and FQNEAQ (reference sequence).

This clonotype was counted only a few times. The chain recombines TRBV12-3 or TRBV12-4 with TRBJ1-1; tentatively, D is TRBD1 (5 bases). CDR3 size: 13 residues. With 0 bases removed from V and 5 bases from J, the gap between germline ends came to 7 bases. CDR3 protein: CASSLAGVTEAFF. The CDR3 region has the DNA TGTGCCAGCAGTTTAGCAGGGGTTACTGAAGCTTTCTTT.

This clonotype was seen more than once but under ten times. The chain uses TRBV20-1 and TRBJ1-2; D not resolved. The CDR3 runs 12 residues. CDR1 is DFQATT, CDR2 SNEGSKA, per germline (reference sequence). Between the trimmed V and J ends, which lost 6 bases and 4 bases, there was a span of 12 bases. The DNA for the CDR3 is TGCAGTGCGGGATTGAACGGCTATGGCTACACCTTC. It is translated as CSAGLNGYGYTF.

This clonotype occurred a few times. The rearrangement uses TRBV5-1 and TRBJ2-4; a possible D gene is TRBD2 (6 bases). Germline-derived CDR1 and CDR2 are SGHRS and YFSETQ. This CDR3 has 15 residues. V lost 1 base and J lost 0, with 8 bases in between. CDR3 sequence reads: CASSLPGAAKNIQYF. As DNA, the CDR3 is TGCGCCAGCAGCTTGCCGGGAGCAGCCAAAAACATTCAGTACTTC.

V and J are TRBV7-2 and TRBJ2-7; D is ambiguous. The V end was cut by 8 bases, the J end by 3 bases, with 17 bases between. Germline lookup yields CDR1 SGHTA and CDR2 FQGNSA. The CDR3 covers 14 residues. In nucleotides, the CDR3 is TGTGCCAGCGCAAAAGGTGACATCCTCTACGAGCAGTACTTC. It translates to CASAKGDILYEQYF.

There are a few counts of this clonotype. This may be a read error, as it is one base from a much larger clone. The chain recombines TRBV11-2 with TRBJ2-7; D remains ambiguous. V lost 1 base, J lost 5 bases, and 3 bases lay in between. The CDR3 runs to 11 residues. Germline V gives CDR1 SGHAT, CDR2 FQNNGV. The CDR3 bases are TGTGCCAGCAGCTTAGTCAACGAGCAGTACTTC. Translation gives CASSLVNEQYF.

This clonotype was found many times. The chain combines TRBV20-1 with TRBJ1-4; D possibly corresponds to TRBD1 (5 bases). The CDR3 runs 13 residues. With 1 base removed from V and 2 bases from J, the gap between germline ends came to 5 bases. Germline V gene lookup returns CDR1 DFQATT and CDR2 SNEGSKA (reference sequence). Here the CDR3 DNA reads TGCAGTGCTAGAGGGGGGACTAATGAAAAACTGTTTTTT. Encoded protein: CSARGGTNEKLFF.

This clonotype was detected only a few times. CDR3 sequence: CASSQAGGEQFF. The CDR3 coding sequence is TGTGCCAGCAGCCAAGCGGGGGGTGAGCAGTTCTTC. The gene calls are TRBV3-1 and TRBJ2-1; 7 nucleotides align to TRBD2. This CDR3 spans 12 amino acids. The V segment lost 1 base and the J segment 9 bases; nucleotides outside the gene matches: 0. Germline CDR1 LGHDT, CDR2 YNNKEL (reference sequence).